This T cell receptor beta chain was observed in a study of blood T cells in healthy people across ages. With a J-beta primer mix and a sample-barcoded 5' primer, a second PCR ran about 6 to 11 cycles. Every sample returned 2.5 million or more CDR3-containing paired-end reads. TCRdb redid the calling of the 5' RACE reads with MiXCR, one entry per CDR3 protein. The data contain fewer than 800,000 distinct CDR3 sequences, approximately 31% of them singletons. This CDR3 region has 15 residues. Germline loops: CDR1 SGHRS, CDR2 YFSETQ. Unmatched junction bases numbered 7, after V lost 0 bases and J lost 8 bases.

The rearrangement links TRBV5-1 to TRBJ1-5; 8 positions agree with TRBD1. This clonotype originated in a woman aged 80 or over in good health. Sequenced: blood. The CDR3: CASSLDGTGIEPQHF. The CDR3 nucleotides are TGCGCCAGCAGCTTGGACGGGACAGGAATTGAGCCCCAGCATTTT.